This TCR beta chain is from a study of blood T cell repertoires in COVID-19 (dated by TCRdb to about 2020). About the study as a whole: The collaborator samples originated in the United States, Italy and Spain and spanned the acute and convalescent phases of COVID-19. Samples came from the ongoing ImmuneRACE study (first 160 participants) plus 1,254 subjects from 6 global collaborators. HLA class I and class II types, where available, came from metadata supplied by the sample provider rather than from assay-based typing. The prospective study material was composed of cDNA or gDNA derived from T cells, B-cell-depleted T cells, or PBMCs. A de-identified subject ID, COVID-19 status, age in years and sex were almost always included in the sample metadata. The repertoires were made available in a free public database intended to serve as a resource for research on the immune response to SARS-CoV-2. Deeply sampled blood TCRbeta repertoires from subjects exposed to, actively infected with, or recovered from COVID-19 were included in the dataset. What the study reported, not specific to this receptor: The quantity of clinical and demographic metadata differed by source and by participant and was supplied without curation.

Of note for this clone: It has no known antigen specificity. Base-call qualities are not available, and no considerably larger clone is one nucleotide away.

Each collaborating institution followed its own protocols to collect whole blood in K2EDTA tubes. For TCRbeta analysis, collaborators shipped samples in one of three forms: frozen whole blood, isolated PBMCs, or DNA extracted from either of those sample types. TCRbeta CDR3 regions were amplified from genomic DNA using the immunoSEQ Assay, a bias-controlled multiplex PCR. For the original study's pipeline: The number of nucleated cells in each sample was estimated from the amplification of reference gene primers within the assay. Sequence reads were collapsed and filtered to measure the absolute abundance of every unique TCRbeta CDR3 rearrangement. Productive Simpson clonality was computed per sample as the square root of Simpson's diversity index over productive rearrangements. TCRdb re-hosts the immuneACCESS table, in-frame sequences only. Its copies lack some clones; in the studies checked, an unresolved V gene accounts for under half of them, and the cause for the rest is not known. The V and J calls and the clone size are those of that table, but D and trimming were determined from the DNA. Counted in this sample were 80,000 to 100,000 clones; 65% to 85% of them appeared once. The biggest ten clones account for around 4.5% of the sample.

V is shortened by 3 bases, J by 1 base, and the region joining them spans 7 bases. In the germline V gene (reference sequence), CDR1 corresponds to SEHNR and CDR2 to FQNEAQ. Spanning cysteine to phenylalanine, the CDR3 consists of 14 amino acids. Of the read, only the CDR3 DNA is kept; its 42 bases are in frame from base 1. The clonotype was recovered from a man in his 60s with acute or convalescent COVID-19. The specimen sequenced was peripheral blood. The chain is encoded by TRBV7-9 joined to TRBJ1-5; the best D guess is TRBD1, with 5 bases matching. The CDR3 amino acid sequence is: CASSFAGSNQPQHF. The DNA sequence is given as TGTGCCAGCAGCTTTGCAGGGAGCAATCAGCCCCAGCATTTT.